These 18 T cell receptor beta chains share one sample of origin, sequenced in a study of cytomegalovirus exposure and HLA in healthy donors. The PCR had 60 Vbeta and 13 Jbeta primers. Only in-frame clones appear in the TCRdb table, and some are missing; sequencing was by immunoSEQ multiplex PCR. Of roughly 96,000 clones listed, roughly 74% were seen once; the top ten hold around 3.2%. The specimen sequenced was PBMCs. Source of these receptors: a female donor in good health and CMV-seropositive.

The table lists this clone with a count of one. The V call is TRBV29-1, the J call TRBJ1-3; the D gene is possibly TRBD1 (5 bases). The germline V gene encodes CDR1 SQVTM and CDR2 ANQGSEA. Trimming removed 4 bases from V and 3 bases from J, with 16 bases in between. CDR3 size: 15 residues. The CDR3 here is CSVAGGGKGGNTIYF. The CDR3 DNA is TGCAGCGTTGCCGGGGGAGGGAAAGGTGGAAACACCATATATTTT.

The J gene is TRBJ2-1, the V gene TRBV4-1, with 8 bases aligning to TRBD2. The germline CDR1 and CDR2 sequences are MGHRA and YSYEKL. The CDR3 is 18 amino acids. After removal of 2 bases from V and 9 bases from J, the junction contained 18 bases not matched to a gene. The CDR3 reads CASSQKGGRGGHMGEQFF. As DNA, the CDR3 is TGCGCCAGCAGCCAAAAGGGGGGACGGGGGGGCCATATGGGTGAGCAGTTCTTC.

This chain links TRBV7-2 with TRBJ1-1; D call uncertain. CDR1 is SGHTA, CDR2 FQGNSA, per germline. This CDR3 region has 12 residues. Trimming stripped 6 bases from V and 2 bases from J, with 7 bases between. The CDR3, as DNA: TGTGCCAGCAGTTTAATAAACACTGAAGCTTTCTTT. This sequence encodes CASSLINTEAFF.

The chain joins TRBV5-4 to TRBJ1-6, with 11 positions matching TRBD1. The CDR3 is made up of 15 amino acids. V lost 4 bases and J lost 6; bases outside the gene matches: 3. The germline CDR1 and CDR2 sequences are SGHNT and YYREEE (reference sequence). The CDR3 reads CASSGQGARNSPLHF. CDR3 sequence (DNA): TGTGCCAGCAGCGGACAGGGGGCGCGTAATTCACCCCTCCACTTT.

CDR3 amino acids: CASSKGVFDYGYTF. CDR3 DNA: TGCGCCAGCAGCAAGGGGGTCTTTGACTATGGCTACACCTTC. The rearrangement links TRBV4-3 to TRBJ1-2; D possibly corresponds to TRBD1 (6 bases). Germline CDR1 reads LGHNA; CDR2 reads YSLEER. This CDR3 is 14 amino acids long. The germline V and J ends were trimmed by 5 bases and 3 bases, with 13 bases remaining between them.

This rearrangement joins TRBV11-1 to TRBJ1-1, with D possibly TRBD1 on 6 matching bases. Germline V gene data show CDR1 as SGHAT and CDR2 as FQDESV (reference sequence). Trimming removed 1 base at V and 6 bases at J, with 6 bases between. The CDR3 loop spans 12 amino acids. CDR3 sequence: CASSLDRAEAFF. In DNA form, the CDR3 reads TGTGCCAGCAGCTTAGACAGGGCTGAAGCTTTCTTT.

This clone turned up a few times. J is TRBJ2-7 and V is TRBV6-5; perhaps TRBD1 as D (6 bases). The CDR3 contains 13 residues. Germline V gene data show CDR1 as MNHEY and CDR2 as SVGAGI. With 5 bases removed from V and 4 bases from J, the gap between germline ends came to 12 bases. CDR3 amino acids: CASSPFRGYEQYF. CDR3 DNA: TGTGCCAGCAGTCCGTTCAGGGGTTACGAGCAGTACTTC.

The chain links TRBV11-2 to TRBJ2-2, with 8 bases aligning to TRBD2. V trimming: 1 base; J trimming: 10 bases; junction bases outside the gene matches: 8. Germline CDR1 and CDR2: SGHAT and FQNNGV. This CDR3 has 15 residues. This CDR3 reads CASSLGASGRQELFF. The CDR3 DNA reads TGTGCCAGCAGCTTAGGGGCTAGCGGGCGCCAGGAGCTGTTTTTT. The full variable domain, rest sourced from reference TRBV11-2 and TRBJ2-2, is EAGVAQSPRYKIIEKRQSVAFWCNPISGHATLYWYQQILGQGPKLLIQFQNNGVVDDSQLPKDRFSAERLKGVDSTLKIQPAKLEDSAVYLCASSLGASGRQELFFGEGSRLTVL.

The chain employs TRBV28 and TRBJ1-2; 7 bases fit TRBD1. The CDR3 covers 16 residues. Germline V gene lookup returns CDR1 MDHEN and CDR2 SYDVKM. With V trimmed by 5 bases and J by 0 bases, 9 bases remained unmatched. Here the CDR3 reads CASSRGTANTNYGYTF. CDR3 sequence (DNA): TGTGCCAGCAGTCGCGGGACAGCAAACACTAACTATGGCTACACCTTC.

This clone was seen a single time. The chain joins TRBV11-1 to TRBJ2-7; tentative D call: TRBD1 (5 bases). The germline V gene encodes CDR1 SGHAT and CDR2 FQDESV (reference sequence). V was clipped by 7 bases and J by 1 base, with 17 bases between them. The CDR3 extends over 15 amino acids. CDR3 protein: CASITGPGKSYEQYF. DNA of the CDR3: TGTGCCAGCATCACAGGCCCAGGGAAGTCCTACGAGCAGTACTTC.

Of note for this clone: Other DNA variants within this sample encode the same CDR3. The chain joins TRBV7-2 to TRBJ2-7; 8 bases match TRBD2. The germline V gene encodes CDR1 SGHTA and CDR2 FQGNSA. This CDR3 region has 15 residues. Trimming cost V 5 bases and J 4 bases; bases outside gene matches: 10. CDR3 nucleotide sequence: TGTGCCAGCAGCCCTGGGGCGGGGGGAGGGTACGAGCAGTACTTC. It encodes CASSPGAGGGYEQYF.

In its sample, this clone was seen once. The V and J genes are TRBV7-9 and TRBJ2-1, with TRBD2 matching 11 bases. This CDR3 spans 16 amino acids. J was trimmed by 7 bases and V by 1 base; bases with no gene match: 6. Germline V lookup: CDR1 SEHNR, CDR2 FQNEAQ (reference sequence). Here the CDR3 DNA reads TGTGCCAGCAGCTTAGAACGACTAGCGGGGAGAAATGAGCAGTTCTTC. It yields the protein CASSLERLAGRNEQFF.

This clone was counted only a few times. This CDR3 reads CASSFQDRAYQPQHF. The CDR3 coding sequence is TGTGCCAGCAGTTTCCAGGACAGGGCGTATCAGCCCCAGCATTTT. This chain connects TRBV28 to TRBJ1-5; 8 bases are a match to TRBD1. Germline V gene lookup returns CDR1 MDHEN and CDR2 SYDVKM. With V trimmed by 3 bases and J by 5 bases, 6 bases remained unmatched. The CDR3 length is 15 residues.

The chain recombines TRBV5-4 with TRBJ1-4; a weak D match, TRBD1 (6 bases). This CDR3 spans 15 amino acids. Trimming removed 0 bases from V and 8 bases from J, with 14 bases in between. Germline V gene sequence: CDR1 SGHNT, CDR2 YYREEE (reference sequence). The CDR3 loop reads CASSLGKGGGEKLFF. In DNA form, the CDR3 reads TGTGCCAGCAGCTTGGGTAAAGGGGGTGGCGAAAAACTGTTTTTT.

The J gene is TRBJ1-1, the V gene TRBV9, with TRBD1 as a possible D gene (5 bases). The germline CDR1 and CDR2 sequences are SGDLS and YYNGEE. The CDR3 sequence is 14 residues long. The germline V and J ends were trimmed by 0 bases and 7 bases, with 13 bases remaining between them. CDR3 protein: CASSVEPGVGEAFF. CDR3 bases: TGTGCCAGCAGCGTAGAACCGGGGGTGGGTGAAGCTTTCTTT.

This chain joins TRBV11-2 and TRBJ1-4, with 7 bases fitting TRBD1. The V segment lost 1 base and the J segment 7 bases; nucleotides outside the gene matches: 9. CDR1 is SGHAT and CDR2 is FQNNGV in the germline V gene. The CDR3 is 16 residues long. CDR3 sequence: CASSLGDRAEGEKLFF. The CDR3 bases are TGTGCCAGCAGCTTAGGCGACAGGGCCGAGGGTGAAAAACTGTTTTTT.

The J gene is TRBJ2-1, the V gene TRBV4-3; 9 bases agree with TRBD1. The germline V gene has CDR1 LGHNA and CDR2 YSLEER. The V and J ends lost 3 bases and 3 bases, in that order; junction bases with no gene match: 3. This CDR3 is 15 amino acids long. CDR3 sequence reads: CASSQSTGGYNEQFF. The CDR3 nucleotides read TGCGCCAGCAGCCAGTCGACAGGGGGCTACAATGAGCAGTTCTTC.

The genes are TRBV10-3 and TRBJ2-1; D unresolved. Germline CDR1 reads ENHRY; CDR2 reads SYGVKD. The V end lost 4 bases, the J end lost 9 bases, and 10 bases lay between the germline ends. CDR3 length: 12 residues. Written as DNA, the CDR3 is TGTGCCATCAGTGCCGCCGCGCGTGAGCAGTTCTTC. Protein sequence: CAISAAAREQFF.